These 21 T cell receptor beta chains were sequenced from one sample in a study of CD8 T cells in ankylosing spondylitis. Whole-study results and caveats: What seemed typical of ankylosing spondylitis blood was a TCR beta motif built from 7 or 8 highly homologous variants.

Each CDR3 protein is one row after TCRdb ran MiXCR on the 5' RACE reads. The sample lists around 490,000 distinct CDR3 sequences; about 5.7% were seen once. No cognate antigen is known for these TCRs. Input material: blood, either unsorted or a sorted T cell fraction (not recorded which). The receptors derive from a male donor with ankylosing spondylitis.

This clonotype appeared many times. The chain carries TRBV29-1 and TRBJ2-1; no firm D call. Trimming stripped 7 bases from V and 4 bases from J, with 8 bases between. Germline CDR1 is SQVTM and CDR2 is ANQGSEA. The CDR3 has 11 residues. CDR3 nucleotides: TGCAGCGCCGCCTGGTACAATGAGCAGTTCTTC. Encoded protein: CSAAWYNEQFF.

This clonotype was counted ten times or more. The chain recombines TRBV7-9 with TRBJ2-1, with D possibly TRBD1 on 6 matching bases. CDR1 is SEHNR and CDR2 is FQNEAQ in the germline V gene (reference sequence). The V and J ends lost 9 bases and 8 bases respectively, with 14 bases between them. The CDR3 runs 12 residues. CDR3 in amino acids: CARAGDSDEQFF. CDR3 nucleotide sequence: TGTGCCAGGGCAGGGGATTCGGATGAGCAGTTCTTC.

There are many counts of this clonotype. V usage is TRBV6-1 and J usage is TRBJ2-1; the D gene is possibly TRBD2 (6 bases). CDR1 and CDR2 from the germline V gene are MNHNS and SASEGT. The CDR3 spans 13 residues. Deletions cut 2 bases from V and 9 bases from J, with 11 bases between. DNA of the CDR3: TGTGCCAGCAGTGAACTAGCGTTGAGTGAGCAGTTCTTC. It yields the protein CASSELALSEQFF.

V and J are TRBV6-6 and TRBJ1-2; D may be TRBD1 (6 bases). The CDR3 runs 12 residues. V was cut by 6 bases and J by 8 bases, with 13 bases left in between. Germline lookup yields CDR1 MNHNY and CDR2 SVGAGI (reference sequence). CDR3 DNA: TGTGCCAGCAGAGGGGGGCGCGGGGGCTACACCTTC. This codes for CASRGGRGGYTF.

This clonotype was seen at least ten times. V gene TRBV9 combines with J gene TRBJ2-2; 8 positions match TRBD1. The CDR3 runs to 18 residues. The V gene's germline CDR1 is SGDLS and CDR2 YYNGEE. V gave up 3 bases and J gave up 0 bases; unmatched junction bases: 10. The CDR3, as DNA: TGTGCCAGCAGCGCCCCCCAATCGGACAGGGCGAACACCGGGGAGCTGTTTTTT. Translation gives CASSAPQSDRANTGELFF. The variable domain in full, with the rest retrieved from reference TRBV9 and TRBJ2-2, is DSGVTQTPKHLITATGQRVTLRCSPRSGDLSVYWYQQSLDQGLQFLIQYYNGEERAKGNILERFSAQQFPDLHSELNLSSLELGDSALYFCASSAPQSDRANTGELFFGEGSRLTVL.

The sample holds many counts of this clonotype. The rearrangement uses TRBV9 and TRBJ2-1; TRBD2 matches 10 bases. Germline trimming cut 2 bases from V and 9 bases from J; bases unmatched to any gene: 8. CDR3 length equals 15 residues. CDR1 is SGDLS, CDR2 YYNGEE, per germline. The CDR3: CASSVVAGGRSEQFF. DNA for the CDR3: TGTGCCAGCAGCGTCGTAGCGGGAGGTAGGAGTGAGCAGTTCTTC.

This clonotype has ten or more counts. V and J are TRBV4-3 and TRBJ1-6, with D possibly TRBD1 on 6 matching bases. Trimming pared 4 bases from V and 5 bases from J, leaving 9 bases between. From germline, CDR1 is LGHNA and CDR2 YSLEER. This CDR3 spans 14 amino acids. The CDR3 spells CASSPDSHNSPLHF. The CDR3 bases are TGCGCCAGCAGCCCGGACAGTCATAATTCACCCCTCCACTTT.

This clonotype has a count of ten or more. The V and J genes are TRBV12-3 or TRBV12-4 and TRBJ1-1, with D unresolved. Trimming cost V 5 bases and J 1 base, with 11 bases left between them. This CDR3 contains 14 residues. The CDR3 nucleotides are TGTGCCAGCAGTCCATCCCTGGGGAACACTGAAGCTTTCTTT. It codes for CASSPSLGNTEAFF.

This clonotype was recorded many times. J is TRBJ1-2 and V is TRBV7-9; no clear D. Germline V gives CDR1 SEHNR, CDR2 FQNEAQ (reference sequence). Between the trimmed V and J ends, which lost 5 bases and 7 bases, there was a span of 11 bases. This CDR3 region has 12 residues. Here the CDR3 reads CASSQSGSGYTF. The CDR3, as DNA: TGTGCCAGCAGCCAGTCGGGCAGTGGCTACACCTTC.

In the case of this clonotype: A much larger clone sits a single nucleotide away, making a read error possible. Likely a read error: the CDR3 ends without its conserved phenylalanine or tryptophan. The chain has TRBV10-1 and TRBJ2-5, with 9 bases that match TRBD1. Germline CDR1 and CDR2: WNHNN and SYGVQD (reference sequence). V was clipped by 3 bases and J by 6 bases; unmatched bases: 5. The CDR3 is made up of 14 amino acids. The CDR3 reads CASSETGGEKTQYL. CDR3 coding DNA: TGCGCCAGCAGTGAAACAGGGGGCGAGAAGACCCAGTACCTC.

This clonotype was seen many times. The chain has TRBV7-2 and TRBJ2-1, with D possibly TRBD2 on 5 matching bases. Per the germline V gene, CDR1 is SGHTA and CDR2 is FQGNSA. This CDR3 region has 16 residues. V was clipped by 0 bases and J by 10 bases, with 19 bases between them. CDR3 in DNA: TGTGCCAGCAGCTTAGCTGGTCCATCCGGGGATAGGGAGCAGTTCTTC. Translation gives CASSLAGPSGDREQFF. Filled out from reference TRBV7-2 and TRBJ2-1, the complete variable domain reads GAGVSQSPSNKVTEKGKDVELRCDPISGHTALYWYRQSLGQGLEFLIYFQGNSAPDKSGLPSDRFSAERTGGSVSTLTIQRTQQEDSAVYLCASSLAGPSGDREQFFGPGTRLTVL.

With regard to this clonotype: Germline and junction disagree at one end, which may indicate a read error. The V gene is TRBV5-1, the J gene TRBJ2-7; D ambiguous. CDR3 size: 13 residues. The germline gives CDR1 SGHRS, CDR2 YFSETQ. The CDR3 loop reads CDSSLVSDYEQYF. CDR3 coding DNA: TGCGACAGCAGCTTGGTTTCGGATTACGAGCAGTACTTC.

This clonotype was recorded many times. The chain carries TRBV7-2 and TRBJ2-3; no clear D. Germline CDR1 and CDR2: SGHTA and FQGNSA. The V and J ends lost 5 bases and 6 bases respectively, with 9 bases between them. The CDR3 is made up of 12 amino acids. CDR3 region: CASSNTGDTQYF. Here the CDR3 DNA reads TGTGCCAGCAGCAATACTGGGGATACGCAGTATTTT. The whole variable domain, remainder taken from reference TRBV7-2 and TRBJ2-3, is GAGVSQSPSNKVTEKGKDVELRCDPISGHTALYWYRQSLGQGLEFLIYFQGNSAPDKSGLPSDRFSAERTGGSVSTLTIQRTQQEDSAVYLCASSNTGDTQYFGPGTRLTVL.

Notes on this clonotype: A read error is possible here, since a much larger clone lies one base away. V and J are TRBV4-1 and TRBJ2-5; 8 positions match TRBD1. CDR3 length: 15 residues. Per the germline V gene, CDR1 is MGHRA and CDR2 is YSYEKL. This chain's CDR3 is CATSQETGVWGTQYF. The CDR3 coding sequence is TGCGCCACCAGCCAGGAGACAGGGGTTTGGGGGACCCAGTACTTC.

Many counts were recorded for this clonotype. This sequence joins TRBV28 and TRBJ2-1, with D possibly being TRBD2 (6 bases). This CDR3 contains 17 residues. V gave up 7 bases and J gave up 0 bases, with 19 bases separating them. CDR1 is MDHEN, CDR2 SYDVKM, per germline. This CDR3 reads CASTSSGDSSSYNEQFF. In DNA, the CDR3 is TGTGCCAGCACCTCCTCGGGGGACTCGAGCTCCTACAATGAGCAGTTCTTC.

This clonotype came up many times. The rearrangement uses TRBV29-1 and TRBJ2-1; D is possibly TRBD1 (6 bases). The CDR3 contains 16 residues. Deletions cut 3 bases from V and 0 bases from J, with 15 bases between. Looked up from germline, CDR1 is SQVTM and CDR2 is ANQGSEA. CDR3 protein: CSVDPRTGSSYNEQFF. CDR3 nucleotides: TGCAGCGTTGACCCTCGCACAGGGAGCTCCTACAATGAGCAGTTCTTC.

This clonotype was seen repeatedly, ten times or more. The chain employs TRBV24-1 and TRBJ2-1; 8 bases line up with TRBD1. The J segment lost 8 bases and the V segment lost 0 bases, leaving 8 bases of the junction unmatched. Germline V lookup: CDR1 KGHDR, CDR2 SFDVKD. The CDR3 runs to 16 residues. The CDR3 loop reads CATSDLKQGESHEQFF. For the CDR3, the DNA is TGTGCCACCAGTGATTTGAAACAGGGGGAGAGTCATGAGCAGTTCTTC.

The gene calls are TRBV4-2 and TRBJ1-1; D unclear. The germline gives CDR1 LGHNA, CDR2 YNFKEQ. This CDR3 is 14 amino acids long. The V gene lost 4 bases and the J gene lost 5 bases, with 14 bases spanning the gap. The CDR3 coding sequence is TGTGCCAGCAGCCCTGGGAGCCTCGGGACTGAAGCTTTCTTT. Protein sequence: CASSPGSLGTEAFF.

This clonotype was recorded at least ten times. V usage is TRBV6-2 or TRBV6-3 and J usage is TRBJ2-5; D gene ambiguous. The germline CDR1 and CDR2 sequences are MNHEY and SVGEGT. V lost 2 bases and J 1 base, leaving 5 bases between the germline ends. CDR3 length: 13 amino acids. The CDR3 DNA follows: TGTGCCAGCAGTTACGGGATCCAAGAGACCCAGTACTTC. Its translation is CASSYGIQETQYF.

This clonotype came up many times. The chain uses TRBV5-1 and TRBJ1-4, with 8 bases lining up with TRBD1. Per the germline V gene, CDR1 is SGHRS and CDR2 is YFSETQ. The junction had 5 bases not matched to a gene; V was cut back by 4 bases and J by 6 bases. The CDR3 length is 14 residues. CDR3 region: CASSGKDRDEKLFF. CDR3 bases: TGCGCCAGCAGCGGGAAGGACAGGGATGAAAAACTGTTTTTT. Variable domain in full (rest from reference TRBV5-1 and TRBJ1-4): KAGVTQTPRYLIKTRGQQVTLSCSPISGHRSVSWYQQTPGQGLQFLFEYFSETQRNKGNFPGRFSGRQFSNSRSEMNVSTLELGDSALYLCASSGKDRDEKLFFGSGTQLSVL.

This clonotype was counted at least ten times. V usage is TRBV9 and J usage is TRBJ2-1, with TRBD2 identical over 7 bases. Unmatched junction bases numbered 8, after V lost 5 bases and J lost 9 bases. CDR3 length: 13 amino acids. CDR1 is SGDLS and CDR2 is YYNGEE in the germline V gene. Here the CDR3 reads CASRRPPGGEQFF. DNA for the CDR3: TGTGCCAGCAGGAGGCCTCCGGGAGGTGAGCAGTTCTTC.